These T cell receptor beta chains were read from a single sample in a study of regulatory T cells in long-lasting Graves disease. Using its own MiXCR run on the multiplex PCR reads, TCRdb lists one record per CDR3 protein. The repertoire consists of around 320,000 distinct CDR3 sequences, with roughly 17% occurring once and the leading ten covering roughly 29%. The same data also contributed to another study, on T cells in Graves' hyperthyroidism and ophthalmopathy.

The material sequenced was peripheral blood mononuclear cells (PBMCs), taken at new diagnosis, from a patient treated with antithyroid drugs. All receptors come from a man aged 40-50 years with Graves disease. The CDR3 runs from the conserved cysteine through the conserved F or W. The order of the fields is D gene, J gene, clone size, V gene, CDR3 DNA, CDR3 protein. D genes are given only for firm matches. Part of the rows lack a size; the others show once, few, many or a class for expanded clones.

TRBD1	TRBJ2-7	.	TRBV20-1	TGCAGTGCTAACCTCCCCCAGGGGGCCGGTCACGAGCAGTACTTC	CSANLPQGAGHEQYF
.	TRBJ2-1	many	TRBV12-3/TRBV12-4	TGTGCCAGCAGTCAGGGGCTGGGAAATGAGCAGTTCTTC	CASSQGLGNEQFF
.	TRBJ2-1	many	TRBV2	TGTGCCAGCAGTGAAAGGATGGGCGGCGATGAGCAGTTCTTC	CASSERMGGDEQFF
TRBD1	TRBJ1-6	many	TRBV6-9	TGTGCCAGCAGTTACAGTGGGACAGGAGTAGATTCACCCCTCCACTTT	CASSYSGTGVDSPLHF
TRBD1	TRBJ1-1	.	TRBV5-1	TGCGCCAGCAGCTTTGACAGGGCCGACCGTGAAGCTTTCTTT	CASSFDRADREAFF
.	TRBJ2-7	.	TRBV10-3	TGTGCCATCAGTGAGACACCTTCCTACGAGCAGTACTTC	CAISETPSYEQYF
.	TRBJ1-2	few	TRBV12-3/TRBV12-4	TGTGCCAGCAGCCCAACACGGAACTATGGCTACACCTTC	CASSPTRNYGYTF
.	TRBJ2-1	many	TRBV7-2	TGTGCCAGCAGTCCCGTTTACAATGAGCAGTTCTTC	CASSPVYNEQFF
.	TRBJ2-7	many	TRBV20-1	TGCAGTGCCCCCGCCTGGGGGGCCCCCTACGAGCAGTACTTC	CSAPAWGAPYEQYF
.	TRBJ2-5	.	TRBV12-3/TRBV12-4	TGTGCCAGCAGTTTAGCGTTTGCGTCAGAGACCCAGTACTTC	CASSLAFASETQYF
.	TRBJ2-5	many	TRBV15	TGTGCCACCAGCAGGCGGGATCTTAAAGAGACCCAGTACTTC	CATSRRDLKETQYF
TRBD2	TRBJ2-1	many	TRBV20-1	TGCAGTGCTAGTAGTACTAGCGCATCCTACAATGAGCGTTTCTTC	CSASSTSASYNERFF
.	TRBJ1-1	many	TRBV5-1	TGCGCCAGCAGCTTGAGCCCCCAGGGGACCAGTGAAGCTTTCTTT	CASSLSPQGTSEAFF
TRBD2	TRBJ2-1	many	TRBV11-1	TGTGCCAGCAGCTTTACGGGAGGCAATGAGCAGTTCTTC	CASSFTGGNEQFF
.	TRBJ2-2	.	TRBV12-3/TRBV12-4	TGTGCCAGCAGTTTGGGGAGGGGGTGGACCGGGGAGCTGTTTTTT	CASSLGRGWTGELFF
TRBD1	TRBJ2-5	many	TRBV18	TGTGCCAGCTCGCCGACAGGGCCAGGGGAGACCCAGTACTTC	CASSPTGPGETQYF
.	TRBJ2-1	many	TRBV2	TGTGCCAGCAAAATTGGACTCTACAATGAGCAGTTCTTC	CASKIGLYNEQFF
.	TRBJ1-2	many	TRBV3-1	TGTGCCAGCAGCCAAAACCTACAGGGATCCGGCTACACCTTC	CASSQNLQGSGYTF
.	TRBJ2-7	.	TRBV4-1	TGCGCCAGCAGCCAAGATGAGGGGCGCGAGCAGTACTTC	CASSQDEGREQYF
.	TRBJ2-7	.	TRBV5-1	TGCGCCAGCAGCTTCCAGGGGCGTTCTTACGAGCAGTACTTC	CASSFQGRSYEQYF
.	TRBJ2-1	many	TRBV24-1	TGTGCCACCAGTGATTTGTTAGACGAGCAGTTCTTC	CATSDLLDEQFF
.	TRBJ2-6	few	TRBV4-2	TGTGCCAGCAGCCAAGAGCCAGAGGGGTCAGGGGCCAACGTCCTGACTTTC	CASSQEPEGSGANVLTF
.	TRBJ1-1	many	TRBV27	TGTGCCAGCAGTGCCACAGGGAGGACTGAAGCTTTCTTT	CASSATGRTEAFF
.	TRBJ1-1	.	TRBV4-2	TGTGCCAGCAGCCAAGGGGCCCTCAGGGCGAACACTGAAGCTTTCTTT	CASSQGALRANTEAFF
TRBD1	TRBJ2-2	.	TRBV2	TGTGCCAGCAGCTTTGGGCCCGGACAGGTCGGGGAGCTGTTTTTT	CASSFGPGQVGELFF
.	TRBJ1-5	many	TRBV12-3/TRBV12-4	TGTGCCAGCAGCATCGCCAATCAGCCCCAGCATTTT	CASSIANQPQHF
TRBD1	TRBJ1-5	many	TRBV7-2	TGTGCCAGCAGCTTACGTCAGGGGGCGTTACAGCCCCAGCATTTT	CASSLRQGALQPQHF
.	TRBJ2-3	.	TRBV2	TGTGCCAGCAGGGTGCACGGGAACCCTTCCACAGATACGCAGTATTTT	CASRVHGNPSTDTQYF
.	TRBJ2-1	many	TRBV7-3	TGTGCCAGCAGCGAAGCGGGTGCAGGGCATTCGTACAATGAGCAGTTCTTC	CASSEAGAGHSYNEQFF
.	TRBJ2-1	many	TRBV12-3/TRBV12-4	TGTGCCAGCAGCCGAAATGGCGGAGTCCCGTACAATGAGCAGTTCTTC	CASSRNGGVPYNEQFF
.	TRBJ2-4	few	TRBV2	TGTGCCAGCAGTGTGCAGGGATTGCTGGCCAAAAACATTCAGTACTTC	CASSVQGLLAKNIQYF
.	TRBJ1-5	many	TRBV20-1	TGCAGTGCTAGAGGCCGCAGGGCACTCCAGCCCCAGCATTTT	CSARGRRALQPQHF
.	TRBJ2-3	.	TRBV3-1	TGTGCCAGCAGCCAAGATCCCGCCTCGGATACGCAGTATTTT	CASSQDPASDTQYF
.	TRBJ2-3	many	TRBV7-9	TGTGCCAGCAGCAGGGGGGGCACAGATACGCAGTATTTT	CASSRGGTDTQYF
.	TRBJ2-2	.	TRBV11-2	TGTGCCAGCAGCTTAGGACAATGGGACACCGGGGAGCTGTTTTTT	CASSLGQWDTGELFF
.	TRBJ1-1	many	TRBV18	TGTGCCAGCTCACCACGACAAACAGGGATGAACACTGAAGCTTTCTTT	CASSPRQTGMNTEAFF
TRBD1	TRBJ2-2	many	TRBV30	TGTGCCTCGACAGGGACCGGGGAGCTGTTTTTT	CASTGTGELFF
.	TRBJ2-5	many	TRBV5-5	TGTGCCAGCAGCTTGCCGGGGTCGGAGACCCAGTACTTC	CASSLPGSETQYF
.	TRBJ1-1	many	TRBV30	TGTGCCTGGAGTGTAGATGGACGGGACACTGAAGCTTTCTTT	CAWSVDGRDTEAFF
TRBD2	TRBJ2-3	many	TRBV2	TGTGCCAGCCCCAGCGGGGGTATGGCAGATACGCAGTATTTT	CASPSGGMADTQYF
TRBD2	TRBJ2-1	many	TRBV11-2	TGTGCCAGCAGCGCGGGGGGGCCACTGTTCTTC	CASSAGGPLFF
.	TRBJ1-5	many	TRBV18	TGTGCCAGCTCACCAGGGGCCTCGGGGGAAAGCAATCAGCCCCAGCATTTT	CASSPGASGESNQPQHF
.	TRBJ2-5	many	TRBV12-3/TRBV12-4	TGTGCCAGCAGTTTGAGGGGACACATTCAAGAGACCCAGTACTTC	CASSLRGHIQETQYF
TRBD2	TRBJ2-1	.	TRBV5-1	TGCGCCAGCAGCCCTATTAGCGGGGGGGCCGGGAATGAGCAGTTCTTC	CASSPISGGAGNEQFF
.	TRBJ2-7	many	TRBV6-2/TRBV6-3	TGTGCCAGCAGTGAATTATCGGAGGGGGCGTACGAGCAGTACTTC	CASSELSEGAYEQYF
.	TRBJ1-5	.	TRBV20-1	TGCAGTGCTAGTGTGGCAGTGGGTCAGCCCCAGCATTTT	CSASVAVGQPQHF
.	TRBJ2-5	many	TRBV18	TGTGCCAGCGGCCGACGTGGAAATCAAGAGACCCAGTACTTC	CASGRRGNQETQYF
.	TRBJ2-1	many	TRBV7-9	TGTGCCAGCAGCTTTGACGGATTTCAGTTCTTC	CASSFDGFQFF
TRBD2	TRBJ2-1	.	TRBV28	TGTGCCAGCAGTTTTCGGGCGGGAGAACCCTCCTACAATGAGCAGTTCTTC	CASSFRAGEPSYNEQFF
.	TRBJ1-1	many	TRBV5-1	TGTGCCAGCAGCTTGGCCCTGGGGAGCACTGAAGCTTTCTTT	CASSLALGSTEAFF
.	TRBJ1-5	many	TRBV27	TGTGCCAGCAGTTTATCGCAGCCCCAGCATTTT	CASSLSQPQHF
TRBD2	TRBJ2-4	.	TRBV7-9	TGTGCCAGCAACTCGGGACTAGCGGGGGCGGGGCCTCTAGCCAAAAACATTCAGTACTTC	CASNSGLAGAGPLAKNIQYF
.	TRBJ1-2	.	TRBV20-1	TGCAGTGCTAGAACTAGGCTGGGGAGAGGGGCCGGCCTCGGTAACACCTTC	CSARTRLGRGAGLGNTF
TRBD1	TRBJ1-1	few	TRBV7-2	TGTGCCAGCAGCTTGGGAAACAGGGGAGCCAGAGCTTTCTTT	CASSLGNRGARAFF
TRBD1	TRBJ1-2	many	TRBV2	TGTGCCAGCGCGGACCGGGACAGGAACTATGGCTACACCTTC	CASADRDRNYGYTF
.	TRBJ2-4	.	TRBV20-1	TGCAGTGCTAGAGATTTAGTGGCTTTAGCCAAAAACATTCAGTACTTC	CSARDLVALAKNIQYF
.	TRBJ2-7	many	TRBV5-1	TGCGCCAGCAGCACTGGCCTAGGGCAATCGTCCTACGAGCAGTACTTC	CASSTGLGQSSYEQYF
.	TRBJ2-1	many	TRBV14	TGTGCCAGCAGCCAAGATCTTTTCGGGAATGAGCAGTTCTTC	CASSQDLFGNEQFF
.	TRBJ1-5	many	TRBV10-3	TGTGCCATCAGGGGTTCGGGCAATCAGCCCCAGCATTTT	CAIRGSGNQPQHF